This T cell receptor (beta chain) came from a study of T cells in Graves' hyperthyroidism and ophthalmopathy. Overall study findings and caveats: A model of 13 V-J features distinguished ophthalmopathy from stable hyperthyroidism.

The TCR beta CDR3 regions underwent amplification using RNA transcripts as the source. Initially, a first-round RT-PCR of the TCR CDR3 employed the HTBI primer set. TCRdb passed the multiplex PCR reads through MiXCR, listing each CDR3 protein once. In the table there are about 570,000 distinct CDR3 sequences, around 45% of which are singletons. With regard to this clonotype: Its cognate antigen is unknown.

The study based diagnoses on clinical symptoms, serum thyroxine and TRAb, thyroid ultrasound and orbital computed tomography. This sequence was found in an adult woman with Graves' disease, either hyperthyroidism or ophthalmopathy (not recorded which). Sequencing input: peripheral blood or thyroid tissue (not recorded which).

DNA for the CDR3: TGTGCTCCTCGGGACTCGCGCTACGAGCAGTACTTC. It codes for CAPRDSRYEQYF. The chain couples TRBV19 to TRBJ2-7; tentative D call: TRBD2 (6 bases). This CDR3 has 12 residues. Germline V gene sequence: CDR1 LNHDA, CDR2 SQIVND (reference sequence).